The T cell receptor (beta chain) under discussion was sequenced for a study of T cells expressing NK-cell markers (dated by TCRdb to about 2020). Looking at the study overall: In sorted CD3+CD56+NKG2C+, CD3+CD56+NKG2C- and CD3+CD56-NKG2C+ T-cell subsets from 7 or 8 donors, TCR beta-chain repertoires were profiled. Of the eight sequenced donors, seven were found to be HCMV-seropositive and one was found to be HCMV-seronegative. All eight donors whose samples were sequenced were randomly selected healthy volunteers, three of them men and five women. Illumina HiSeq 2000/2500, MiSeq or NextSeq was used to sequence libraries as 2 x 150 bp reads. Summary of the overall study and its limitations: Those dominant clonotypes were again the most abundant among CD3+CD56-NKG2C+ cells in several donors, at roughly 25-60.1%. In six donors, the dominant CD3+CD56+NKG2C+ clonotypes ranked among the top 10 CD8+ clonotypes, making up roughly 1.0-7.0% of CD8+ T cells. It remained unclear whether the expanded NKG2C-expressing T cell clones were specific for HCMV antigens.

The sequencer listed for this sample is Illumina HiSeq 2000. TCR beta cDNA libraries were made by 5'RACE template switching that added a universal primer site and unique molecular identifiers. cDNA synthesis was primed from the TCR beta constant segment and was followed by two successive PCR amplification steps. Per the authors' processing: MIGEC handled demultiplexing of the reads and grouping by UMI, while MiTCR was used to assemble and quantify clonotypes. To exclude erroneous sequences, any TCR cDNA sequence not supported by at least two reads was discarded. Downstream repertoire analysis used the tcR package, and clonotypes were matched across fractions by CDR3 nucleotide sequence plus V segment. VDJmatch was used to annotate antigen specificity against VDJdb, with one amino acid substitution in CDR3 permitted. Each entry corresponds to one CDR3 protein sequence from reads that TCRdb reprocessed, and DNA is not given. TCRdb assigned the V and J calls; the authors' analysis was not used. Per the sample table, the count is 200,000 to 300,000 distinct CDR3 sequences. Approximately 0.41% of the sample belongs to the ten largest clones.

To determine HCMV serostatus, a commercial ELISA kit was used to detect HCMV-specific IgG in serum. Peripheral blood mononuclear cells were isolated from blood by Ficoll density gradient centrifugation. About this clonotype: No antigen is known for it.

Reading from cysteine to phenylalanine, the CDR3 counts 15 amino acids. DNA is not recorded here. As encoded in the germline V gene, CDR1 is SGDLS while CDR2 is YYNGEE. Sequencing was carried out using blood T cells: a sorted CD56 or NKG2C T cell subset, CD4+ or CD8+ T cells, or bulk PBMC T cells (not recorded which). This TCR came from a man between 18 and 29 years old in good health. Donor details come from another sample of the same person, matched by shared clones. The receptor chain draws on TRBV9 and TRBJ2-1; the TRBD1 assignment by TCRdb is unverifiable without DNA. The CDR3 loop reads CASSVALGAQEEQFF.